One sample yielded the 18 T cell receptor beta chains listed below, sequenced in a study of T cell repertoires in cytomegalovirus infection. One entry per CDR3 protein results from TCRdb running MiXCR on the reads. Among almost 500,000 distinct CDR3 sequences listed, roughly 10% were seen once. What was sequenced was PBMCs. Receptors were obtained from a human donor in good health (CMV status not recorded). Some clones in this sample may be carry-over from other donors' samples.

This clonotype was observed at least ten times. The genes are TRBV6-5 and TRBJ1-2; D is unresolved. The length of the CDR3 is 14 residues. Trimming stripped 2 bases from V and 0 bases from J, with 7 bases between. CDR1 is MNHEY, CDR2 SVGAGI, per germline. The CDR3 DNA reads as TGTGCCAGCAGTTACGACGGAGCTAACTATGGCTACACCTTC. Residues: CASSYDGANYGYTF.

This clonotype was counted only a few times. The genes are TRBV9 and TRBJ1-3, with 7 bases that match TRBD1. V trimming: 3 bases; J trimming: 5 bases; junction bases outside the gene matches: 5. The CDR3 has 14 residues. CDR1 and CDR2 from the germline V gene are SGDLS and YYNGEE. The DNA of the CDR3 is TGTGCCAGCAGCGGCCGGGACAGAAGAAACACCATATATTTT. Translation: CASSGRDRRNTIYF.

This clonotype was detected many times. V usage is TRBV20-1 and J usage is TRBJ2-5; 8 positions agree with TRBD2. This CDR3 contains 19 residues. The ends lost 4 bases at V and 4 bases at J; junction bases unmatched: 23. Germline V gene data show CDR1 as DFQATT and CDR2 as SNEGSKA (reference sequence). This CDR3 is CSAKGFGASAGAIAETQYF. CDR3 sequence (DNA): TGCAGTGCTAAGGGGTTTGGGGCGTCAGCGGGAGCCATAGCAGAGACCCAGTACTTC.

This clonotype has just a few counts. This sequence joins TRBV29-1 and TRBJ2-2; TRBD1 aligns across 9 bases. This CDR3 is 15 amino acids long. Germline CDR1 is SQVTM and CDR2 is ANQGSEA. The trim removed 6 bases at V and 0 bases at J, leaving 5 bases unmatched. CDR3 sequence: CSVGQGTANTGELFF. CDR3 coding DNA: TGCAGCGTAGGACAGGGGACCGCGAACACCGGGGAGCTGTTTTTT.

This clonotype was detected a few times. The rearrangement links TRBV20-1 to TRBJ2-7; D is possibly TRBD1 or TRBD2 (5 bases each). Germline CDR1 DFQATT, CDR2 SNEGSKA (reference sequence). This CDR3 region has 13 residues. Trimming took 6 bases from V and 2 from J, leaving 14 bases between them. The CDR3 here is CSAPGTSTYEQYF. DNA for the CDR3: TGCAGTGCCCCCGGGACCTCAACCTACGAGCAGTACTTC.

As to this clonotype: With a much larger clone just one base away, this may be a read error. CDR3 in DNA: TGTGCCACCAGCCCTCCAAGGGACTCCACTGAAGCTTTCTTT. Residues: CATSPPRDSTEAFF. This chain joins TRBV15 and TRBJ1-1; TRBD1 is a possible D gene (5 bases). This CDR3 has 14 amino acids. The germline V gene encodes CDR1 LNHNV and CDR2 YYDKDF (reference sequence). V dropped 5 bases and J dropped 4 bases, with 14 bases sitting between them.

Ten or more counts support this clonotype. The chain recombines TRBV12-5 with TRBJ2-1, with 13 bases aligning to TRBD2. Trimming at V came to 0 bases and at J to 8 bases, leaving 4 bases not matched to a gene. Looked up from germline, CDR1 is LGHNT and CDR2 is FRNRAP. This CDR3 comprises 16 residues. The CDR3 sequence is CASGLVLAGGPDEQFF. The CDR3 DNA is TGTGCTAGTGGTTTGGTACTAGCGGGAGGGCCCGATGAGCAGTTCTTC.

V is TRBV5-1 and J is TRBJ1-1; D uncertain. V was cut by 0 bases and J by 1 base, with 7 bases left in between. Germline CDR1 SGHRS, CDR2 YFSETQ. CDR3 length equals 14 residues. The CDR3, as DNA: TGCGCCAGCAGCTTGGACATCGCGAACACTGAAGCTTTCTTT. It specifies CASSLDIANTEAFF.

The genes are TRBV11-2 and TRBJ2-5, with D tentatively TRBD2 (6 bases). CDR3 length equals 15 residues. The germline gives CDR1 SGHAT, CDR2 FQNNGV. V lost 6 bases and J lost 1, with 15 bases in between. The CDR3 here is CASRSGLRFQETQYF. DNA of the CDR3: TGTGCCAGCAGGTCGGGACTGAGATTCCAAGAGACCCAGTACTTC.

This clonotype occurred many times. This sequence joins TRBV6-1 and TRBJ2-7; D is possibly TRBD2 (5 bases). Germline V gene sequence: CDR1 MNHNS, CDR2 SASEGT. Trimming pared 3 bases from V and 5 bases from J, leaving 8 bases between. The CDR3 runs to 12 residues. CDR3 in DNA: TGTGCCAGCAGTGACGGGGTTCACGAGCAGTACTTC. Residues: CASSDGVHEQYF.

This clonotype was counted many times. The chain carries TRBV7-9 and TRBJ2-3; a possible D gene is TRBD1 (6 bases). Trimming shortened V by 1 base and J by 4 bases, and 15 bases separated the two germline ends. Germline CDR1 and CDR2: SEHNR and FQNEAQ (reference sequence). CDR3 length equals 16 residues. The CDR3 DNA reads as TGTGCCAGCAGCTTAGTAGGCGGCAGGGGCGCAGATACGCAGTATTTT. Its protein product is CASSLVGGRGADTQYF.

In this sample, this clonotype turned up a few times. The germline gene is not matched at one end of the junction; a read error may be the cause. This chain connects TRBV28 to TRBJ2-7, with a tentative D call TRBD2 (6 bases). The CDR3 has 14 residues. Germline CDR1 reads MDHEN; CDR2 reads SYDVKM. The CDR3 region is CASCLDGDSNEQYF. The CDR3 DNA reads as TGTGCCAGCTGCCTAGATGGGGACTCCAACGAGCAGTACTTC.

This clonotype has at least ten counts. The chain links TRBV5-1 to TRBJ2-7, with D possibly matching TRBD1 (5 bases). The CDR3 contains 14 residues. The germline CDR1 and CDR2 sequences are SGHRS and YFSETQ. V lost 4 bases, J lost 2 bases, and 13 bases lay in between. The CDR3 sequence is CASSAGHTAYEQYF. CDR3 DNA sequence: TGCGCCAGCAGCGCCGGACATACCGCCTACGAGCAGTACTTC.

This clonotype appeared a few times. The J gene is TRBJ2-5, the V gene TRBV12-5; D possibly corresponds to TRBD1 (6 bases). CDR1 is LGHNT and CDR2 is FRNRAP in the germline V gene. V lost 4 bases and J 5 bases, leaving 20 bases between the germline ends. The CDR3 has 16 residues. CDR3 DNA sequence: TGTGCTAGTGGTTCCCCGGGCGGCAGGGGCACGGAGACCCAGTACTTC. Protein: CASGSPGGRGTETQYF.

In its sample, this clonotype was seen a few times. This chain connects TRBV20-1 to TRBJ2-7; possible D gene TRBD2, 5 bases. Germline values: CDR1 DFQATT, CDR2 SNEGSKA (reference sequence). This CDR3 is built from 12 residues. Trimming left V 8 bases short and J 0 bases short, with 11 bases between. CDR3 in amino acids: CSPRGDSYEQYF. The CDR3 DNA follows: TGCAGTCCCCGGGGAGACTCCTACGAGCAGTACTTC.

This clonotype has a count of ten or more. The chain employs TRBV2 and TRBJ2-7; a weak D match, TRBD2 (5 bases). Trimming pared 6 bases from V and 3 bases from J, leaving 15 bases between. Germline CDR1 SNHLY, CDR2 FYNNEI. The CDR3 runs to 14 residues. The CDR3: CASRYGNNGYEQYF. CDR3 DNA sequence: TGTGCCAGCAGGTACGGGAACAATGGCTACGAGCAGTACTTC.

This clonotype was counted at least ten times. The J gene is TRBJ1-1, the V gene TRBV12-3 or TRBV12-4; perhaps TRBD1 as D (5 bases). The CDR3 sequence is 14 residues long. V was cut by 5 bases and J by 5 bases, with 15 bases left in between. Here the CDR3 reads CASSPDDRPTEAFF. CDR3 in DNA: TGTGCCAGCAGTCCTGACGACAGACCAACTGAAGCTTTCTTT.

The J gene is TRBJ2-7, the V gene TRBV12-3 or TRBV12-4; TRBD2 matches at 7 bases. The trim removed 6 bases at V and 4 bases at J, leaving 9 bases unmatched. This CDR3 has 14 amino acids. The DNA of the CDR3 is TGTGCCAGCAGCTGGGGGGGGGGGGAATACGAGCAGTACTTC. Its translation: CASSWGGGEYEQYF.